A single sample gave rise to the 8 T cell receptor beta chains below, sequenced in a study of T cells after yellow fever vaccination. TCRdb analysed the 5' RACE reads with MiXCR anew, one entry per CDR3 protein. The sample consists of 250,000 to 300,000 distinct CDR3 sequences, roughly 8.7% of them appearing once. This specimen was CD4+ T cells sorted from PBMCs, taken 5 days after the yellow fever booster vaccination. Every receptor here comes from a man younger than 30 who received the YFV17D yellow fever vaccine.

This clonotype was seen only a few times. The chain links TRBV6-2 or TRBV6-3 to TRBJ2-1; 13 bases line up with TRBD2. The CDR3 consists of 20 residues. V lost 2 bases to trimming and J lost 6 bases; unmatched junction nucleotides: 16. The V gene's germline CDR1 is MNHEY and CDR2 SVGEGT. The chain's CDR3 is CASSYERTSGGQRGLNEQFF. The CDR3 DNA reads TGTGCCAGCAGTTACGAAAGGACTAGCGGGGGACAAAGGGGGCTCAATGAGCAGTTCTTC.

This chain uses TRBV19 with TRBJ1-2; tentative D call: TRBD1 (6 bases). The CDR3 consists of 14 residues. Germline assignment: CDR1 LNHDA and CDR2 SQIVND (reference sequence). Between the trimmed V and J ends, which lost 5 bases and 0 bases, there was a span of 10 bases. The CDR3 loop is CASSFRGPNYGYTF. In nucleotides, the CDR3 is TGTGCCAGTAGTTTTCGGGGGCCTAACTATGGCTACACCTTC.

This clonotype has more than one count but fewer than ten. The V call is TRBV11-2, the J call TRBJ2-2; possible D gene TRBD2, 5 bases. This CDR3 has 15 amino acids. The germline V gene encodes CDR1 SGHAT and CDR2 FQNNGV. Trimming removed 0 bases at V and 7 bases at J, with 12 bases between. CDR3 bases: TGTGCCAGCAGCTTAGATTCGGCGGGTAACGGGGAGCTGTTTTTT. It yields the protein CASSLDSAGNGELFF.

This clonotype occurred a few times. The chain employs TRBV7-8 and TRBJ2-3, with D perhaps TRBD2 (5 bases). With 9 bases removed from V and 0 bases from J, the gap between germline ends came to 16 bases. Germline V gene data show CDR1 as SGHVS and CDR2 as FQNEAQ. There are 15 residues in the CDR3. CDR3 loop: CASRTPGSSTDTQYF. CDR3 bases: TGTGCCAGTCGCACTCCGGGATCGAGCACAGATACGCAGTATTTT.

V usage is TRBV20-1 and J usage is TRBJ2-7; 7 nucleotides match TRBD1. This CDR3 has 14 amino acids. V was clipped by 0 bases and J by 3 bases; unmatched bases: 5. Germline CDR1 and CDR2: DFQATT and SNEGSKA (reference sequence). CDR3 amino acids: CSARDRQGFYEQYF. The CDR3 nucleotides read TGCAGTGCTAGAGACCGACAGGGTTTCTACGAGCAGTACTTC.

This clonotype was observed a handful of times. The J gene is TRBJ2-2, the V gene TRBV6-6; D remains ambiguous. This CDR3 spans 13 amino acids. The germline V gene has CDR1 MNHNY and CDR2 SVGAGI (reference sequence). V dropped 8 bases and J dropped 7 bases, with 14 bases sitting between them. CDR3 nucleotide sequence: TGTGCCAGCCGCTTCACTTCGAGCGGGGAGCTGTTTTTT. Protein sequence: CASRFTSSGELFF.

This clonotype was counted a few times. The chain combines TRBV5-1 with TRBJ1-1, with D unresolved. V lost 0 bases, J lost 1 base, and 10 bases lay in between. CDR1 and CDR2 from the germline V gene are SGHRS and YFSETQ. The CDR3 totals 15 residues. CDR3 nucleotide sequence: TGCGCCAGCAGCTTGGGGCTTACATCGAACACTGAAGCTTTCTTT. It encodes CASSLGLTSNTEAFF.

The chain employs TRBV27 and TRBJ1-1; possible D gene TRBD1, 6 bases. Germline CDR1 MNHEY, CDR2 SMNVEV (reference sequence). V lost 0 bases, J lost 11 bases, and 13 bases lay in between. The CDR3 sequence is 13 residues long. The CDR3 spells CASSLSGGAHAFF. CDR3 DNA sequence: TGTGCCAGCAGTTTATCGGGGGGGGCGCACGCTTTCTTT.